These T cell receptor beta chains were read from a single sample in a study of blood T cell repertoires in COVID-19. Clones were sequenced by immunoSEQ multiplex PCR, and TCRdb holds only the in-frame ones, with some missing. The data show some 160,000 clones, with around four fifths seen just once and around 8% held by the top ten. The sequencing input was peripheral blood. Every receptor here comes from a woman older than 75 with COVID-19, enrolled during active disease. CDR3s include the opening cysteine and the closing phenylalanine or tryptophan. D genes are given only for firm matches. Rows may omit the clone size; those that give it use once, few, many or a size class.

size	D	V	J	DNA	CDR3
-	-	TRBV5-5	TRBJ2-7	TGTGCCAGCAGCTTGGGGCAGGGAAAGTACGAGCAGTACTTC	CASSLGQGKYEQYF
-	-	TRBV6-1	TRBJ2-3	TGTGCCAGCAGTGAAGATCAGGGGCCAGCCCGTCTGGATACGCAGTATTTT	CASSEDQGPARLDTQYF
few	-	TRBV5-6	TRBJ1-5	TGTGCCAGCAGTTTCCGGGGGGCGAGCAATCAGCCCCAGCATTTT	CASSFRGASNQPQHF
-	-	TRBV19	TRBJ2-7	TGTGCCAGTAGTATGAGCGGAGGGGGCGGGAACGAGCAGTACTTC	CASSMSGGGGNEQYF
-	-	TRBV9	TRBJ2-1	TGTGCCAGCAGCACATCTCCCAGCTACAATGAGCAGTTCTTC	CASSTSPSYNEQFF
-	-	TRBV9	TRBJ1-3	TGTGCCAGCAGCGTAGCTTCGGGGGGAGGTGCCATATATTTT	CASSVASGGGAIYF
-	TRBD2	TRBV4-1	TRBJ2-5	TGCGCCAGCAGCCAAGGTTGGATCGGGACTAGAGAGACCCAGTACTTC	CASSQGWIGTRETQYF
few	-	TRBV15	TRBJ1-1	TGTGCCACCAGCAGAGATAAGAGCTACACTGAAGCTTTCTTT	CATSRDKSYTEAFF
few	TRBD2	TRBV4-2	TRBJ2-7	TGTGCCAGCAGCCAGAGACTAGCGGGAGGCTACGAGCAGTACTTC	CASSQRLAGGYEQYF
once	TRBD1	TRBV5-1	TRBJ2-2	TGCGCCAGCAGCCCTAGGACAGGGGCTAACACCGGGGAGCTGTTTTTT	CASSPRTGANTGELFF
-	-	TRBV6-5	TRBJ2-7	TGTGCCAGCAGACTCGGGATGATGGACTACGAGCAGTACTTC	CASRLGMMDYEQYF
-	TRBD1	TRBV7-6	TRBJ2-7	TGTGCCAGCAGCTTAAGGGGACAGTCGACCTACGAGCAGTACTTC	CASSLRGQSTYEQYF
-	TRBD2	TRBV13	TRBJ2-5	TGTGCCAGCAGCCCGGGGACTAGAGGGGGGTCGCGGGAGACCCAGTACTTC	CASSPGTRGGSRETQYF
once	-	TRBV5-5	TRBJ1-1	TGTGCCAGCAGCATGGGGACATTTAACACTGAAGCTTTCTTT	CASSMGTFNTEAFF
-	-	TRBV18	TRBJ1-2	TGTGCCAGCTCACCACCGTCGGTGCGTAATCTCTATGGCTACACCTTC	CASSPPSVRNLYGYTF
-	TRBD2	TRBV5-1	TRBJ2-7	TGCGCCAGCAGCTTGGGACCAGCGGGAGCGGGCTACGAGCAGTACTTC	CASSLGPAGAGYEQYF
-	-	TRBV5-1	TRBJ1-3	TGCGCCAGCAGCCCCACAGTCTCTGGAAACACCATATATTTT	CASSPTVSGNTIYF
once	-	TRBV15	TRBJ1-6	TGTGCCACCAGCCTGGGGGGGAAAGCAGGGGATAATTCACCCCTCCACTTT	CATSLGGKAGDNSPLHF
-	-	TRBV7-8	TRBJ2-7	TGTGCCAGCAGCTTCCTTTCCCGGGTACAGGCCTACGAGCAGTACTTC	CASSFLSRVQAYEQYF
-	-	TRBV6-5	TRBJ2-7	TGTGCCAGCAGGGACAGACTAGCAAGCGAGCAGTACTTC	CASRDRLASEQYF